This record concerns one T cell receptor (beta chain) sequence. TCRdb reanalysed the 5' RACE reads using MiXCR and keeps one entry per CDR3 protein. The sample lists 75,000 to 80,000 distinct CDR3 sequences, approximately 5% occurring once. The CDR3 spans 16 residues. The germline V gene encodes CDR1 SGHRS and CDR2 YFSETQ. V was shortened by 3 bases and J by 3 bases, with 15 bases between the two germline ends. The source of the sample is a study of neurological immune-mediated disorders. The unsorted libraries originated from 2 million PBMCs kept at -80 C. Sequencing was carried out using PBMCs. The receptor comes from a woman aged 25 to 39 with multiple sclerosis. V is TRBV5-1 and J is TRBJ1-4; maybe TRBD1 (5 bases). In DNA form, the CDR3 reads TGCGCCAGCAGCTCATCTCGTGGGGGTGCTAATGAAAAACTGTTTTTT. Its translation: CASSSSRGGANEKLFF.